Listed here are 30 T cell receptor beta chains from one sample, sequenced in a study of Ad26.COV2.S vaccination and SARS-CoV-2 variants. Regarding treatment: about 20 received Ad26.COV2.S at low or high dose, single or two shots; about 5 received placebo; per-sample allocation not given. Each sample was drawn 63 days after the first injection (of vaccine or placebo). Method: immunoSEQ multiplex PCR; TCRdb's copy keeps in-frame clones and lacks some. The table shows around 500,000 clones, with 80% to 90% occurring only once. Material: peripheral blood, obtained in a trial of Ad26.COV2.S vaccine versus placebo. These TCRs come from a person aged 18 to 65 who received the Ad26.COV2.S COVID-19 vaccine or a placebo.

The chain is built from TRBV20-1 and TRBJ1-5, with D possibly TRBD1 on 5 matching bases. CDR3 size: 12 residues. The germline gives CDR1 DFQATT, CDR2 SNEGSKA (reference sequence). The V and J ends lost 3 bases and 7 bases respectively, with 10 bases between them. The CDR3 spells CSASGGGQPQHF. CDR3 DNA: TGCAGTGCTAGTGGGGGTGGACAGCCCCAGCATTTT.

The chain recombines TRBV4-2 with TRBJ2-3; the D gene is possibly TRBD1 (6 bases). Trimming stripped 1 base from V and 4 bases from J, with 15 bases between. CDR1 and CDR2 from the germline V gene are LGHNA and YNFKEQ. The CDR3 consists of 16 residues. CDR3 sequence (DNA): TGTGCCAGCAGCCAAGGGCGTGGGGGCCGCCCAGATACGCAGTATTTT. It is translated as CASSQGRGGRPDTQYF.

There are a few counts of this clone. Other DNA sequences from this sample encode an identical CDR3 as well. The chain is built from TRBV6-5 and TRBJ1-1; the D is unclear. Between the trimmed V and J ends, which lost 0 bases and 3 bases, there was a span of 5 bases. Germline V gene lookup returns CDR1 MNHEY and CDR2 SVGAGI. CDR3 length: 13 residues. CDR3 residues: CASSYSRHTEAFF. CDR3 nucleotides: TGTGCCAGCAGTTACTCTCGGCACACTGAAGCTTTCTTT.

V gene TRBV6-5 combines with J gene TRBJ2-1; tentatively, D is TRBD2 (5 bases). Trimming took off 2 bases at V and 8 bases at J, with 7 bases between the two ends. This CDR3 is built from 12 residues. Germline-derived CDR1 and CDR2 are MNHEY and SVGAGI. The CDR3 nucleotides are TGTGCCAGCAGTTACCGGGGTGATGAGCAGTTCTTC. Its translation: CASSYRGDEQFF.

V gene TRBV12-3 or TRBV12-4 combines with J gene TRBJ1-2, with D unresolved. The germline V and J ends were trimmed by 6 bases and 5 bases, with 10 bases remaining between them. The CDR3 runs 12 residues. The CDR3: CASRHTQYGYTF. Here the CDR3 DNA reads TGTGCCAGCAGACATACCCAATATGGCTACACCTTC.

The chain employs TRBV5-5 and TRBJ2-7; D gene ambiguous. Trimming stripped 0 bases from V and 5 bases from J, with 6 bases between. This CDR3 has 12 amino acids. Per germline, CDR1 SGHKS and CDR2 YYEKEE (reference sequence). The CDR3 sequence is CASSLDFNEQYF. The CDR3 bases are TGTGCCAGCAGCTTGGATTTTAACGAGCAGTACTTC.

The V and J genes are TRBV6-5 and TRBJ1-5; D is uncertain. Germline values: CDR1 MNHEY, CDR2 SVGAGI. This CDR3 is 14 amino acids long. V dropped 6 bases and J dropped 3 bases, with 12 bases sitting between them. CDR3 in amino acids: CASRKGRHNQPQHF. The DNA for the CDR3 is TGTGCCAGCAGGAAGGGCAGGCACAATCAGCCCCAGCATTTT.

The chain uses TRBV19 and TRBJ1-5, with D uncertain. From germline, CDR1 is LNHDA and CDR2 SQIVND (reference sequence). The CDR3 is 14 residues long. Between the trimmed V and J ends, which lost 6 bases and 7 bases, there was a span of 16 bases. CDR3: CASRDPMRSQPQHF. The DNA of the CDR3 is TGTGCCAGTAGGGACCCCATGAGGTCCCAGCCCCAGCATTTT.

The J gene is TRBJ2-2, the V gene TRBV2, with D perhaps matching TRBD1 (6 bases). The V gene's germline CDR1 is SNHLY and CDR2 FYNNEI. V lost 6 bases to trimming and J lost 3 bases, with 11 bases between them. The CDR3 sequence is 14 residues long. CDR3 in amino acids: CASSPGHDTGELFF. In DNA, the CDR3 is TGTGCCAGCAGCCCGGGACACGACACCGGGGAGCTGTTTTTT.

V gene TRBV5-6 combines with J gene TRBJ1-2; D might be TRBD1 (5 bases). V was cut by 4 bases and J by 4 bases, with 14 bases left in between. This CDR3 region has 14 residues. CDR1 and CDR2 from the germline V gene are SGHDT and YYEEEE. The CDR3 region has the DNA TGTGCCAGCAGCCCCCCCCCGGGGGGCTATGGCTACACCTTC. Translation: CASSPPPGGYGYTF.

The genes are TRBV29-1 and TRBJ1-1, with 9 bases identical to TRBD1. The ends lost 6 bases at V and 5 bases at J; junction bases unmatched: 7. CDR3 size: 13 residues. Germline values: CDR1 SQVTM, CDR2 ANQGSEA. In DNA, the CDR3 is TGCAGCGTGCGACAGGGGGGGAGTACTGAAGCTTTCTTT. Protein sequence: CSVRQGGSTEAFF.

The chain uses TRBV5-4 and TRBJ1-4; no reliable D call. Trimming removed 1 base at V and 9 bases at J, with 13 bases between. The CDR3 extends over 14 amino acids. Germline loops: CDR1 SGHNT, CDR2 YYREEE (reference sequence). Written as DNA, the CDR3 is TGTGCCAGCAGCTTGTATGAGGGTTCGCAAAAACTGTTTTTT. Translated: CASSLYEGSQKLFF.

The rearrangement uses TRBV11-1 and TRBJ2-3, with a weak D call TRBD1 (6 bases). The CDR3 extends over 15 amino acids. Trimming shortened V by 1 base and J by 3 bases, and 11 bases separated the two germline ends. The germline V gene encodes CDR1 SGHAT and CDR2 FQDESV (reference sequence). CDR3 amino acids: CASSLVKGDTDTQYF. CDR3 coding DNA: TGTGCCAGCAGCTTAGTTAAGGGGGATACAGATACGCAGTATTTT.

The CDR3 DNA follows: TGTGCCAGCAGTTTGAGGGGCGACTTGAACACTGAAGCTTTCTTT. It encodes CASSLRGDLNTEAFF. This rearrangement joins TRBV27 to TRBJ1-1; the D gene is possibly TRBD1 (5 bases). V was pared by 3 bases and J by 0 bases, with 11 bases between. Germline V gene data show CDR1 as MNHEY and CDR2 as SMNVEV (reference sequence). This CDR3 is 15 amino acids long.

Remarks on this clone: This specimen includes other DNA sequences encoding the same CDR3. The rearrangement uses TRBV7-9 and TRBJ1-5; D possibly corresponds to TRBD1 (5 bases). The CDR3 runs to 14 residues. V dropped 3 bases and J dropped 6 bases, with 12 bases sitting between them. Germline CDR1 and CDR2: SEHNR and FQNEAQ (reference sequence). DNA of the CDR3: TGTGCCAGCAGCTTCGGGGGGTCGGGTCAGCCCCAGCATTTT. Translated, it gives CASSFGGSGQPQHF.

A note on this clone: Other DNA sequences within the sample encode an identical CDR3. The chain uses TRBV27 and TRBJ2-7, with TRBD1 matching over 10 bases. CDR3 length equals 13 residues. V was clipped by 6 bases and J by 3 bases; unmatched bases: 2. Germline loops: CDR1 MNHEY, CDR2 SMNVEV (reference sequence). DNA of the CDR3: TGTGCCAGCAGGAGGGACAGGGGCTACGAGCAGTACTTC. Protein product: CASRRDRGYEQYF.

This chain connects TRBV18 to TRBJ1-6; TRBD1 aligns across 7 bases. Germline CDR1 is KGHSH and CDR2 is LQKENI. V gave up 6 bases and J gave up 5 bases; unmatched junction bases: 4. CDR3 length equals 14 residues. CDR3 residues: CASSLGQNNSPLHF. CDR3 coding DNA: TGTGCCAGCTCCTTGGGACAGAATAATTCACCCCTCCACTTT.

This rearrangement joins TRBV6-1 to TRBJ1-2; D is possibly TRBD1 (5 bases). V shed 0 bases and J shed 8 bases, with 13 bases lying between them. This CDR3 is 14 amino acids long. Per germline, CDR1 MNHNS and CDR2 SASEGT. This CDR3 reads CASSEAPRAGGYTF. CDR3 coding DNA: TGTGCCAGCAGTGAAGCGCCCAGGGCTGGGGGCTACACCTTC.

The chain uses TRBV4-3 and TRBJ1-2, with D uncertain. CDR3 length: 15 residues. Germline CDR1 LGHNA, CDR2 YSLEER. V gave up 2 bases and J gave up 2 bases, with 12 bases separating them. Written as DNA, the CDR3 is TGCGCCAGCAGCCAACAGACACCCAGCAACTATGGCTACACCTTC. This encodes CASSQQTPSNYGYTF.

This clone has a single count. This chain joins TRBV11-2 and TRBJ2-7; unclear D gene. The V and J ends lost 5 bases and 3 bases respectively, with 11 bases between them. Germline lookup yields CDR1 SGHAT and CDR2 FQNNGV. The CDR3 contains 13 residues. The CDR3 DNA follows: TGTGCCAGCAGCCCCGGTGGCAGCTACGAGCAGTACTTC. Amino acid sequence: CASSPGGSYEQYF.

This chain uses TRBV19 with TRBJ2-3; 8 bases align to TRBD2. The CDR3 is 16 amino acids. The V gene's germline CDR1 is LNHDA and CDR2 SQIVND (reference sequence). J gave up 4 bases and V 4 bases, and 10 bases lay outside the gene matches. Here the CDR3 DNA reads TGTGCCAGTAGTAGAAAGGGACTAGTTTTGGCAGATACGCAGTATTTT. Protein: CASSRKGLVLADTQYF.

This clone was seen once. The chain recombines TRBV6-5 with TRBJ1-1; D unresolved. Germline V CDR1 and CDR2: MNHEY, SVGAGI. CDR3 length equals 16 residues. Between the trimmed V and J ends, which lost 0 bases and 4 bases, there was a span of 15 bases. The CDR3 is CASSYSNGLGSTEAFF. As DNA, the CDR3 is TGTGCCAGCAGTTACTCTAACGGACTGGGGAGCACTGAAGCTTTCTTT.

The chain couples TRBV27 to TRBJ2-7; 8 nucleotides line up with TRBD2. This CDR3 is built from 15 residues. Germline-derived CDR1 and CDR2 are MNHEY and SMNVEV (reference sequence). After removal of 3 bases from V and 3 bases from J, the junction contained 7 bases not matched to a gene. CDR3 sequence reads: CASSLSTSALYEQYF. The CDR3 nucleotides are TGTGCCAGCAGTTTGTCGACTAGCGCTCTCTACGAGCAGTACTTC.

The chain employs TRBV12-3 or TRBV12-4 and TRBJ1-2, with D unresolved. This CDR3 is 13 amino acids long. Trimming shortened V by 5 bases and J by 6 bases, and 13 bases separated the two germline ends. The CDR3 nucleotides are TGTGCCAGCAGTCCTCAGTCGACGAATGGCTACACCTTC. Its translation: CASSPQSTNGYTF.

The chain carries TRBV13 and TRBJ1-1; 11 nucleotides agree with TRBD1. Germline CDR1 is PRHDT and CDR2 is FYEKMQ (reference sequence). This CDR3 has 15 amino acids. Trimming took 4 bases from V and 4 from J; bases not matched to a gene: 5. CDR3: CASSSLGQGVTEAFF. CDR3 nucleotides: TGTGCCAGCAGCTCTCTGGGACAGGGGGTCACTGAAGCTTTCTTT.

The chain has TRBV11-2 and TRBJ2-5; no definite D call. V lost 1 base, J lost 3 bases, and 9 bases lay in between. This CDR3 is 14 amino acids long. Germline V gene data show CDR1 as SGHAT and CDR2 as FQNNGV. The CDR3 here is CASSLGPKEETQYF. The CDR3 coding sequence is TGTGCCAGCAGCTTAGGACCGAAGGAAGAGACCCAGTACTTC.

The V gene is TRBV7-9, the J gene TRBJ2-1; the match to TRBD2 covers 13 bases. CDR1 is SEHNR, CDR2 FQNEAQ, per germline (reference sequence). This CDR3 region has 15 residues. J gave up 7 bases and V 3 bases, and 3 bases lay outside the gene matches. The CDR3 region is CASSLTSGRLNEQFF. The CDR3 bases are TGTGCCAGCAGCTTGACTAGCGGGAGGTTAAATGAGCAGTTCTTC.

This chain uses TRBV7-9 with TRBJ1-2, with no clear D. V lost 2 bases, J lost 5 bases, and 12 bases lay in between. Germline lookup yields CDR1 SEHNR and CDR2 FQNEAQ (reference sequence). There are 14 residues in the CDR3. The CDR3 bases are TGTGCCAGCAGCTTACCGATAAACCGATATGGCTACACCTTC. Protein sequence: CASSLPINRYGYTF.

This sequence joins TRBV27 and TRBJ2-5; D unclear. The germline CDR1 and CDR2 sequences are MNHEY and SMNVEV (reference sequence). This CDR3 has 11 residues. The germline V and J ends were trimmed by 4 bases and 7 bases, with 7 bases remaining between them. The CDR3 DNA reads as TGTGCCAGCAGTTCCCTGGGGACCCAGTACTTC. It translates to CASSSLGTQYF.

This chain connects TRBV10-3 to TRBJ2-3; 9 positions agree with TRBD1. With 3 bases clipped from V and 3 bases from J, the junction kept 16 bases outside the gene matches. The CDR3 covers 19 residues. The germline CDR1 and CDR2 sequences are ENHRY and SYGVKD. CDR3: CAISELEMPGTGRTDTQYF. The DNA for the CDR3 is TGTGCCATCAGTGAATTGGAGATGCCCGGGACAGGGCGGACAGATACGCAGTATTTT.